The sequence of this TCR beta chain was determined in a study of T cell responses to AZD1222 COVID-19 vaccine (dated by TCRdb to the early 2020s). Context from the whole study: Because spike-specific TCR depth and breadth did not differ between the two schedules, AZD1222 recipients who got a second dose at roughly 4 weeks were pooled with those who got a second dose at roughly 12 weeks. A total of 230 to 250 trial participants underwent TCR sequencing, of whom 200 to 220 received two doses of AZD1222 and some 25 received two doses of the MenACWY control vaccine. Trial participants were enrolled by age into 18-55, 56-69 and 70-plus year subgroups, with approximately 150, 28 and 58 TCR-sequenced participants respectively.

V is shortened by 5 bases, J by 0 bases, and the region joining them spans 10 bases. CDR3 length: 14 amino acids, cysteine to phenylalanine. CDR3 DNA only is kept here, 42 bases in frame from base 1. CDR1 and CDR2, looked up from the germline V gene (reference sequence), are LNHDA and SQIVND. As regards this clone: Its cognate antigen has yet to be identified. No qualities accompany the bases; no much larger clone lies one base away.

What the work shows at the level of the full study, not this receptor alone: No day 14 peak-response samples were available, so repertoires were characterized only after the peak T cell response. Reportedly, almost half of the unique spike-specific TCRs recognized epitopes lying outside the regions that are mutated in the B.1.351 and B.1.1.7 variants. After two AZD1222 doses, both the breadth and the depth of spike-specific TCRs were significantly higher than at day 0 and than in MenACWY recipients. Vaccine-associated CD4 TCRs spanned the whole spike protein, with dominant responses in regions 160-218 and 743-854. Conclusions about previously exposed vaccinees are limited because only 6 or 7 AZD1222 recipients were SARS-CoV-2 seropositive at baseline. Most participants were white British and females outnumbered males, and the authors suggested that clonal diversity may have been underestimated. In the small 56-69-year group, the increase in depth fell short of significance, most likely because of low power.

The CDR3 regions of human TCRbeta chains were analyzed by immunosequencing. The study's own analysis went as follows. Repertoire TCRs were checked for matches against a reference library of SARS-CoV-2-specific TCRs that had been generated using the MIRA antigen-specificity platform. Breadth meant the fraction of unique TCRs that were SARS-CoV-2-associated, whereas depth meant the fraction of total T cells that were SARS-CoV-2-associated. Using the MIRA data, each spike-specific TCR was assigned both to the spike region to which the TCR was reactive and to a CD4 or CD8 class. Log10-transformed breadth and depth values were compared by one-way ANOVA with Sidak's multiple comparisons tests. This immuneACCESS table, as held by TCRdb, lists in-frame sequences with V and J called but not all clones. Of the missing ones, under half trace to an unresolved V gene in checked studies; the others have no known cause. The DNA was the basis for D and trimming; V, J and clone size are from that table. This sample is represented by roughly 120,000 clones; 85% to 90% of them were singletons. More than 3% of the sample goes to the ten largest clones.

This sample's time point label indicates: baseline before first vaccination. The vaccinee samples were drawn from two UK trials, COV001 and COV002, one of which was a single-blind randomized controlled phase 2/3 trial testing AZD1222 (ChAdOx1 nCoV-19) in healthy adults. For TCRbeta chain sequencing, PBMC samples were collected from trial participants at day 0 and at day 28 after the second dose. This sequence was found in an adult in good health. Sequencing was performed on peripheral blood, taken on day 0 of AZD1222 vaccination. This sequence uses TRBV19 and TRBJ1-1; a confident D gene designation cannot be given. The nucleotides read TGTGCCAGTAGTCCTGGGCATATGAACACTGAAGCTTTCTTT. It specifies CASSPGHMNTEAFF.